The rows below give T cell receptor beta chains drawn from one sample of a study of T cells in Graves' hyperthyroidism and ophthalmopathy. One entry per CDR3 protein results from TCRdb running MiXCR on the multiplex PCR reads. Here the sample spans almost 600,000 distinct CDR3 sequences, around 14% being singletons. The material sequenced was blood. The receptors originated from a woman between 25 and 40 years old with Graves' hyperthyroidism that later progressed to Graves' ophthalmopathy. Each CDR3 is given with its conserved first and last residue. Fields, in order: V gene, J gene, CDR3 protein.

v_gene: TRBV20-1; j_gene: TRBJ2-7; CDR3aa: CSAGFSGVSSYEQYF
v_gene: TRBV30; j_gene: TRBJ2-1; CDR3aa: CACIGGREGPNEQFF
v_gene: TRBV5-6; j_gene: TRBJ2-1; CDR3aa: CASIRSLAGVGNEQFF
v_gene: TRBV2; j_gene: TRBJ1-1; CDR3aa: CASSEAGEGTEAFF
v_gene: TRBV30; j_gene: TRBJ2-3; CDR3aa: CAWAEAGGDTQYF
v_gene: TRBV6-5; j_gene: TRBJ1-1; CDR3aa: CASSYVGIGTEAFF
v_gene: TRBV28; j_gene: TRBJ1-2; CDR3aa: CASTHVGDGYTF
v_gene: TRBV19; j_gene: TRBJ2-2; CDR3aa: CASRPVPGIETGELFF
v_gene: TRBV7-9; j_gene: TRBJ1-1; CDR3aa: CASSSGTTNTEAFF
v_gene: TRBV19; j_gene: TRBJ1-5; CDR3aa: CASSTTLLRVDQPQHF
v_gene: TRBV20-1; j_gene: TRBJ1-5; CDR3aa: CSAIGTGGGQPQHF
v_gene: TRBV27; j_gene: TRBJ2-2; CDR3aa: CASSFASGGVTGELFF
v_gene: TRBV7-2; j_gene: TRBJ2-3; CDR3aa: CASSFISADTQYF
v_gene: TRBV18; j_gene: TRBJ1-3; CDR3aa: CASLQRRPSGNTIYF
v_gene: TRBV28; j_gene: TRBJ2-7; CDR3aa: CASSLASYEQYF
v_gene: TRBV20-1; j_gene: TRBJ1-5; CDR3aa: CSARVGGAYNQPQHF
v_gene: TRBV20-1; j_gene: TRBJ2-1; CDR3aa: CSASNGLAGGDEQFF
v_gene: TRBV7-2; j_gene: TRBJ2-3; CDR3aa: CASSRMATDTQYF
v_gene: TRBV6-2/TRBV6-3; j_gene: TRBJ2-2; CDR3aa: CASSLPGLDTGELFF
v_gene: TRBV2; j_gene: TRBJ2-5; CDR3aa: CASSEVGTVQETQYF
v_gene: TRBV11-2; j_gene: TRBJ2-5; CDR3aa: CASSNPGLASWETQYF
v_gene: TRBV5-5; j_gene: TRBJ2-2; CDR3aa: CASSLGLFSIPGELFF
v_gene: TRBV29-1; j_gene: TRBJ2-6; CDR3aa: CSAGSGANVLTF
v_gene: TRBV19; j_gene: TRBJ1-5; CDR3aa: CASRTTGEGNQPQHF
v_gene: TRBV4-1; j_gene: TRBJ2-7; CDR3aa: CASSQGAIYEQYF
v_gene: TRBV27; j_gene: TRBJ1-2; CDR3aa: CASTRKGGSYGYTF
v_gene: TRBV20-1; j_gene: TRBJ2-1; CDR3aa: CSASGSGLAGGPEQFF
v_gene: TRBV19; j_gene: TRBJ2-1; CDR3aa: CASSMTGVSYNEQFF
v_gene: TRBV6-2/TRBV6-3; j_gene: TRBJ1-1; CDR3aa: CASSYGGTGLAFF
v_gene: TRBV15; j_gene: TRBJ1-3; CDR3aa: CATSRDRSGNTIYF
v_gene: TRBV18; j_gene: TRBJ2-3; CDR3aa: CASSLRGSSTDTQYF
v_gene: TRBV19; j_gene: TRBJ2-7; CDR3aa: CASSIKGKSSYEQYF
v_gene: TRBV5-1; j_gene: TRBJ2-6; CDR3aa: CASSLLDIANVLTF
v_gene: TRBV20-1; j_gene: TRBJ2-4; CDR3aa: CSARDLASGLAKNIQYF
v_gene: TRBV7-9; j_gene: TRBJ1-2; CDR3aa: CASSSSTGVYGYTF